This paragraph reports one T cell receptor beta chain. This sample was included in a study of blood T cell repertoires in COVID-19. Whole-study context: Samples taken during acute and convalescent COVID-19 were collected in the United States, Italy and Spain. Sample material is recorded as cDNA or gDNA derived from T cells, B-cell-depleted T cells, or PBMCs.

Source study methods: For nucleated cells, counts were estimated from reference gene primer amplification. Using immunoSEQ multiplex PCR, the repertoire was profiled, and TCRdb retains in-frame clones only, with some absent. The DNA gave D and trimming, while V, J and clone size come from that table. The data hold some 180,000 clones, with 81% observed a single time. It was during active infection that Seattle patients were enrolled and then longitudinally followed. V lost 6 bases and J lost 4; bases outside the gene matches: 5. CDR1 and CDR2 (germline): MNHEY, SVGAGI. The CDR3 runs to 15 residues. The rearrangement uses TRBV6-5 and TRBJ2-5; TRBD2 aligns across 13 bases. Material: peripheral blood. The source is a woman in her thirties or forties with COVID-19, enrolled during active disease. The CDR3 DNA follows: TGTGCCAGCAGACGGAGACTAGCGGGGGGAGAGACCCAGTACTTC. Translation gives CASRRRLAGGETQYF.